Following are 2 T cell receptor beta chains from one sample sequenced in a study of cytomegalovirus exposure and HLA in healthy donors. With 60 Vbeta and 13 Jbeta primers, the PCR was carried out. The data were produced by immunoSEQ multiplex PCR, yet TCRdb's version contains in-frame clones alone and is incomplete. Of 160,000 or so clones in the sample, roughly 82% were seen once. The sequenced sample was PBMCs. The receptors stem from a woman aged 45-60 years in good health and CMV-seropositive.

The chain recombines TRBV5-4 with TRBJ2-3, with D tentatively TRBD2 (7 bases). This CDR3 is 15 amino acids long. The germline V gene encodes CDR1 SGHNT and CDR2 YYREEE (reference sequence). Trimming removed 7 bases from V and 4 bases from J, with 19 bases in between. The CDR3: CASSSPRGRPDTQYF. DNA of the CDR3: TGTGCCAGCTCCTCCCCGCGGGGGCGCCCAGATACGCAGTATTTT.

Only one count was recorded for this clone. The chain joins TRBV9 to TRBJ2-1; D is possibly TRBD1 (6 bases). V was shortened by 4 bases and J by 1 base, with 15 bases between the two germline ends. The CDR3 covers 16 residues. The germline gives CDR1 SGDLS, CDR2 YYNGEE. The CDR3 DNA reads TGTGCCAGCAGCACAGGGAAAGTTCGTTCCTACAATGAGCAGTTCTTC. Encoded protein: CASSTGKVRSYNEQFF.